According to its frequency, the clone carrying this T cell receptor beta chain is medium-sized. Its target is not known. This record comes from a study of T cell clusters in autoimmune cytopenias. Each sample's input was 200 to 250 ng genomic DNA, 40,000 or so genome equivalents. One tube held mixed TRB-A and TRB-B primer pools for touch-down PCR. TCRdb reprocessed the multiplex PCR reads, with one entry per CDR3 protein and no DNA. The repertoire shows 3,500 to 4,000 distinct CDR3 sequences; the top ten hold about 15%. Regarding the study as a whole: TRB repertoire shifts in secondary cytopenia and chronic lymphocytic leukemia mostly reflected lymphoma, not autoimmunity. Physiological T cell clusters of healthy donors were apparently absent in primary autoimmune cytopenia patients.

Germline loops: CDR1 MNHEY, CDR2 SVGEGT. There are 14 residues in the CDR3. The chain combines TRBV6-2 or TRBV6-3 with TRBJ2-3; absent DNA, TCRdb's TRBD2 call cannot be checked. The source of this sequence is a human donor with an autoimmune cytopenia or autoimmune hepatitis (not recorded which). The sequenced material came from peripheral blood. This chain's CDR3 is CASSSGGPTDTQYF.